Below are 21 T cell receptor beta chains sequenced from a single sample in a study of cytomegalovirus exposure and HLA in healthy donors. Vbeta (60) and Jbeta (13) primers were used in the PCR. Data came from immunoSEQ multiplex PCR; TCRdb stores just in-frame clones and leaves some out. The sample yields roughly 110,000 clones, 65% to 85% seen once. The sequenced sample consisted of PBMCs. All receptors come from a male donor in good health and CMV-seropositive.

This sequence joins TRBV7-3 and TRBJ2-7; 7 bases agree with TRBD1. This CDR3 has 13 residues. Germline assignment: CDR1 SGHTA and CDR2 FQGTGA. V lost 5 bases and J lost 3; bases outside the gene matches: 4. CDR3 coding DNA: TGTGCCAGCAGCCACCGGGACAGCTACGAGCAGTACTTC. Protein product: CASSHRDSYEQYF. The full variable domain, its missing parts supplied by reference TRBV7-3 and TRBJ2-7, is GAGVSQTPSNKVTEKGKYVELRCDPISGHTALYWYRQSLGQGPEFLIYFQGTGAADDSGLPNDRFFAVRPEGSVSTLKIQRTERGDSAVYLCASSHRDSYEQYFGPGTRLTVT.

The V call is TRBV7-2, the J call TRBJ2-5; D perhaps matches TRBD1 (6 bases). The CDR3 runs to 13 residues. Germline assignment: CDR1 SGHTA and CDR2 FQGNSA. V lost 7 bases and J 4 bases, leaving 13 bases between the germline ends. CDR3 DNA sequence: TGTGCCAGCACCTGGGACAAAGGAGAGACCCAGTACTTC. This codes for CASTWDKGETQYF.

The chain combines TRBV5-4 with TRBJ2-7; 11 bases are shared with TRBD2. The CDR3 consists of 16 residues. The trim removed 4 bases at V and 0 bases at J, leaving 6 bases unmatched. Germline-derived CDR1 and CDR2 are SGHNT and YYREEE (reference sequence). CDR3 sequence: CASSPGLAESSYEQYF. The CDR3 nucleotides are TGTGCCAGCAGCCCGGGACTAGCGGAGAGCTCCTACGAGCAGTACTTC.

V and J are TRBV5-1 and TRBJ2-1; D perhaps matches TRBD2 (5 bases). Germline lookup yields CDR1 SGHRS and CDR2 YFSETQ. The V gene lost 1 base and the J gene lost 4 bases, with 12 bases spanning the gap. This CDR3 region has 15 residues. CDR3 protein: CASSLPTGGYNEQFF. The DNA for the CDR3 is TGCGCCAGCAGCTTGCCCACCGGCGGGTACAATGAGCAGTTCTTC.

The rearrangement uses TRBV11-2 and TRBJ2-7; no firm D call. The CDR3 covers 18 residues. Germline-derived CDR1 and CDR2 are SGHAT and FQNNGV. The V end lost 5 bases, the J end lost 3 bases, and 26 bases lay between the germline ends. CDR3 region: CASSPDPRILVPHYEQYF. The CDR3 DNA follows: TGTGCCAGCAGCCCAGACCCCCGTATCCTAGTACCTCACTACGAGCAGTACTTC.

This chain connects TRBV5-1 to TRBJ1-1; weak D call: TRBD1 (6 bases). This CDR3 comprises 15 residues. CDR1 is SGHRS, CDR2 YFSETQ, per germline. V was trimmed by 0 bases and J by 0 bases, leaving 9 bases between them. The CDR3: CASSLDRVMNTEAFF. The DNA of the CDR3 is TGCGCCAGCAGCTTGGACAGGGTTATGAACACTGAAGCTTTCTTT.

The table lists this clone with a few counts. The chain joins TRBV2 to TRBJ1-5; 8 nucleotides match TRBD1. Per the germline V gene, CDR1 is SNHLY and CDR2 is FYNNEI. With V trimmed by 3 bases and J by 0 bases, 10 bases remained unmatched. The CDR3 loop spans 18 amino acids. CDR3 nucleotides: TGTGCCAGCAGTGACCCAGGGGGACAGGCGGCTAGCAATCAGCCCCAGCATTTT. Translation gives CASSDPGGQAASNQPQHF.

This chain links TRBV14 with TRBJ2-7; D might be TRBD1 (6 bases). The CDR3 length is 13 residues. Germline loops: CDR1 SGHDN, CDR2 FVKESK. V shed 8 bases and J shed 1 base, with 12 bases lying between them. As DNA, the CDR3 is TGTGCCAGCGGCCCGCAGGGGTCCTACGAGCAGTACTTC. Translation: CASGPQGSYEQYF.

J is TRBJ1-5 and V is TRBV25-1, with D uncertain. Trimming removed 3 bases at V and 3 bases at J, with 9 bases between. This CDR3 is 14 amino acids long. Germline lookup yields CDR1 MGHDK and CDR2 SYGVNS. Here the CDR3 reads CASSDSGYNQPQHF. The CDR3 DNA sequence: TGTGCCAGCAGTGACTCCGGTTACAATCAGCCCCAGCATTTT.

This clone was observed a single time. CDR3 in DNA: TGTGCCAGCAGTCCCCGGACTTACTACGAGCAGTACTTC. Its protein is CASSPRTYYEQYF. The genes are TRBV27 and TRBJ2-7; a weak D match, TRBD2 (5 bases). V lost 5 bases and J 3 bases, leaving 11 bases between the germline ends. CDR3 length equals 13 residues. CDR1 and CDR2 from the germline V gene are MNHEY and SMNVEV (reference sequence).

J is TRBJ2-3 and V is TRBV9; D is unresolved. Trimming left V 0 bases short and J 0 bases short, with 2 bases between. Germline loops: CDR1 SGDLS, CDR2 YYNGEE. The CDR3 covers 13 residues. The CDR3 loop reads CASSVASTDTQYF. The CDR3, as DNA: TGTGCCAGCAGCGTAGCTAGCACAGATACGCAGTATTTT. The whole variable domain, remainder taken from reference TRBV9 and TRBJ2-3, is DSGVTQTPKHLITATGQRVTLRCSPRSGDLSVYWYQQSLDQGLQFLIQYYNGEERAKGNILERFSAQQFPDLHSELNLSSLELGDSALYFCASSVASTDTQYFGPGTRLTVL.

The sample holds a few counts of this clone. The chain combines TRBV28 with TRBJ2-1; 8 bases align to TRBD2. CDR1 MDHEN and CDR2 SYDVKM come from the germline V gene. The CDR3 has 15 amino acids. J was trimmed by 4 bases and V by 10 bases; bases with no gene match: 12. The CDR3 loop is CATSGGVDGYNEQFF. In DNA form, the CDR3 reads TGTGCCACCTCGGGGGGGGTGGATGGGTACAATGAGCAGTTCTTC.

The chain combines TRBV5-6 with TRBJ2-3, with TRBD1 matching over 7 bases. V trimming: 3 bases; J trimming: 2 bases; junction bases outside the gene matches: 6. The CDR3 is made up of 15 amino acids. Germline V CDR1 and CDR2: SGHDT, YYEEEE. Here the CDR3 reads CASSSARGPTDTQYF. For the CDR3, the DNA is TGTGCCAGCAGCTCCGCGAGGGGGCCCACAGATACGCAGTATTTT.

The rearrangement links TRBV28 to TRBJ2-7; 8 bases fit TRBD2. Per germline, CDR1 MDHEN and CDR2 SYDVKM. CDR3 length: 15 residues. V gave up 11 bases and J gave up 7 bases; unmatched junction bases: 19. The CDR3 DNA is TGTGCCGGCAAAACCGGGAGCGGGAGAGGTGGGGAGCAGTACTTC. Its translation is CAGKTGSGRGGEQYF.

The chain couples TRBV27 to TRBJ1-6; 9 bases are a match to TRBD1. CDR3 length: 17 amino acids. V was clipped by 6 bases and J by 4 bases; unmatched bases: 10. CDR1 MNHEY and CDR2 SMNVEV come from the germline V gene (reference sequence). This CDR3 is CASRPTGTGPYNSPLHF. The DNA of the CDR3 is TGTGCCAGCAGGCCCACCGGGACAGGGCCTTATAATTCACCCCTCCACTTT.

The chain is built from TRBV28 and TRBJ1-4; a weak D match, TRBD1 (5 bases). V was pared by 5 bases and J by 7 bases, with 14 bases between. The CDR3 extends over 14 amino acids. Germline CDR1 and CDR2: MDHEN and SYDVKM. The CDR3 region has the DNA TGTGCCAGCAGTCCAGCAGGGTCGGGTGAAAAACTGTTTTTT. Translating it yields CASSPAGSGEKLFF.

This clone is a singleton in its sample. The V and J genes are TRBV7-2 and TRBJ2-2, with 12 bases lining up with TRBD2. With 4 bases clipped from V and 2 bases from J, the junction kept 5 bases outside the gene matches. CDR3 length: 17 residues. Germline-derived CDR1 and CDR2 are SGHTA and FQGNSA. CDR3 nucleotide sequence: TGTGCCAGCAGCTCTAGCGGGGGGGCCCTAAACACCGGGGAGCTGTTTTTT. Protein product: CASSSSGGALNTGELFF.

V and J are TRBV6-5 and TRBJ1-2, with 7 bases fitting TRBD1. With V trimmed by 6 bases and J by 8 bases, 9 bases remained unmatched. From germline, CDR1 is MNHEY and CDR2 SVGAGI. The CDR3 sequence is 13 residues long. CDR3 bases: TGTGCCAGCAGACGTACGGGACAGCGGGGCTACACCTTC. This gives the protein CASRRTGQRGYTF.

The chain links TRBV6-1 to TRBJ1-2; D is ambiguous. This CDR3 has 13 residues. CDR1 and CDR2 (germline): MNHNS, SASEGT. The ends were cut back, 2 bases at V and 4 bases at J, with 8 bases in the middle. The CDR3 bases are TGTGCCAGCAGTGAACAGGTGTTCTATGGCTACACCTTC. It translates to CASSEQVFYGYTF.

V is TRBV7-3 and J is TRBJ1-1, with a tentative D call TRBD1 (6 bases). CDR1 and CDR2 from the germline V gene are SGHTA and FQGTGA. Trimming cost V 2 bases and J 10 bases, with 17 bases left between them. The CDR3 spans 14 residues. The CDR3 DNA is TGTGCCAGCAGCTTAGATGGGGGCGGATCGGGAGCTTTCTTT. It encodes CASSLDGGGSGAFF.

The chain employs TRBV6-5 and TRBJ1-1, with a possible D match to TRBD1 (5 bases). CDR3 length: 14 residues. Between the trimmed V and J ends, which lost 5 bases and 4 bases, there was a span of 14 bases. Looked up from germline, CDR1 is MNHEY and CDR2 is SVGAGI. CDR3 nucleotides: TGTGCCAGCAGTACCCCGGGGGGATCCACTGAAGCTTTCTTT. It is translated as CASSTPGGSTEAFF.